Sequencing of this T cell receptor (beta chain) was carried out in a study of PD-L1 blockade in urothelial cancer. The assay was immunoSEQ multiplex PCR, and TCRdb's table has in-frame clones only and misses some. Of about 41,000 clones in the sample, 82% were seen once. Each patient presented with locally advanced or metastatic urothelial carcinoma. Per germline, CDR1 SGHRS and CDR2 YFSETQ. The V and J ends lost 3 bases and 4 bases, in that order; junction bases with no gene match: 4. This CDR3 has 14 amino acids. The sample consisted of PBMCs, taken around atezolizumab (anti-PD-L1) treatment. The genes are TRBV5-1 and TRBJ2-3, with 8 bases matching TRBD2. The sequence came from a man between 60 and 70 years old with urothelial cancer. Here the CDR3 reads CASSSGLASDTQYF. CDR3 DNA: TGCGCCAGCAGCTCCGGACTAGCTTCAGATACGCAGTATTTT.